The source of this T cell receptor beta chain is a study of blood T cell repertoires in COVID-19. Study summary: Sites in the United States, Italy and Spain provided acute and convalescent COVID-19 samples. Sample material is recorded as cDNA or gDNA derived from T cells, B-cell-depleted T cells, or PBMCs.

This CDR3 comprises 16 residues. V gave up 4 bases and J gave up 8 bases, with 22 bases separating them. Per the original methods: Using reference gene primer amplification, nucleated cell counts were estimated. Repertoires were generated with immunoSEQ multiplex PCR, while TCRdb's copy carries only in-frame clones and drops some. V and J calls and clone size follow that table, whereas D and trimming were derived from the DNA. The table includes 60,000 to 65,000 clones, 74% detected once. The V call is TRBV5-3, the J call TRBJ1-3, with a tentative D call TRBD1 (5 bases). TRBV5-3 is reported as an ORF; its role is uncertain. The sequenced sample was peripheral blood. The TCR originated in a woman of 80 years or more with acute or convalescent COVID-19. CDR3 sequence: CARSRIGPSPGDTIYF. As DNA, the CDR3 is TGTGCCAGAAGCCGCATAGGGCCGTCGCCGGGGGACACCATATATTTT.